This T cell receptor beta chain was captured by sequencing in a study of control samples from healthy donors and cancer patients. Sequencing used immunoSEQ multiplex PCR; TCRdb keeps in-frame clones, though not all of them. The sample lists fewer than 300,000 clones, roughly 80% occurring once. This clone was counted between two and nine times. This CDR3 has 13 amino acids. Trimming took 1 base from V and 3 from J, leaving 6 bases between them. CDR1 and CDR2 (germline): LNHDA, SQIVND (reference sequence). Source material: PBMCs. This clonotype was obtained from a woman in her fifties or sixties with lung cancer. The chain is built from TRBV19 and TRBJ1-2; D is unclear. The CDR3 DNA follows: TGTGCCAGTAGTATAGGGTGGGACTATGGCTACACCTTC. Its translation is CASSIGWDYGYTF.